This paragraph covers one TCR beta chain sequence. This entry is derived from a study of blood T cell repertoires in COVID-19. Across the study: The United States, Italy and Spain provided the acute and convalescent COVID-19 samples. T cells, B-cell-depleted T cells, or PBMCs supplied cDNA or gDNA.

Original processing methods: Scientists estimated how many nucleated cells there were by amplifying reference gene primers. Sequencing was performed with immunoSEQ multiplex PCR; in TCRdb, only in-frame clones are kept and a portion is missing. The V and J calls and clone size come from that table; D and trimming were worked out from the DNA. The sample yields over 100,000 clones, 85% to 90% seen once. The length of the CDR3 is 15 residues. Germline V gives CDR1 SGHVS, CDR2 FNYEAQ. J lost 1 base, V lost 5 bases, and 6 bases had no gene match. Sequencing was done on a sample of peripheral blood. The chain uses TRBV7-6 and TRBJ2-7, with 9 bases identical to TRBD1. The TCR comes from a human donor in a cohort sampled during active COVID-19. CDR3 nucleotides: TGTGCCAGCAGCCGTTCCGGGACAGGGTCCTACGAGCAGTACTTC. Encoded protein: CASSRSGTGSYEQYF.